The 28 T cell receptor beta chains below all came from one sample that was sequenced in a study of cytomegalovirus exposure and HLA in healthy donors. The PCR employed 60 Vbeta primers together with 13 Jbeta primers. Method: immunoSEQ multiplex PCR; TCRdb's copy keeps in-frame clones and lacks some. The repertoire consists of some 130,000 clones, with 76% occurring once and the leading ten covering 3.1%. Sequences were obtained from PBMCs. These receptors all stem from a man between 35 and 55 years old in good health and CMV-seronegative.

The chain couples TRBV28 to TRBJ2-7; the match to TRBD2 covers 7 bases. CDR1 MDHEN and CDR2 SYDVKM come from the germline V gene. J was trimmed by 5 bases and V by 8 bases; bases with no gene match: 9. The CDR3 totals 13 residues. CDR3 loop: CASHQRDPDEQYF. The DNA of the CDR3 is TGTGCCAGCCACCAGCGGGATCCCGACGAGCAGTACTTC.

This clone was observed a single time. The chain links TRBV5-1 to TRBJ1-1; 11 nucleotides align to TRBD1. The V and J ends lost 4 bases and 1 base, in that order; junction bases with no gene match: 9. Germline CDR1 SGHRS, CDR2 YFSETQ. This CDR3 has 17 residues. The CDR3 DNA reads TGCGCCAGCAGCCCAGGGACAGGGGGTAGGGGGAACACTGAAGCTTTCTTT. Its translation: CASSPGTGGRGNTEAFF.

In this sample, this clone turned up a few times. The rearrangement uses TRBV19 and TRBJ2-7; TRBD2 matches at 9 bases. Germline-derived CDR1 and CDR2 are LNHDA and SQIVND (reference sequence). Germline trimming cut 4 bases from V and 2 bases from J; bases unmatched to any gene: 6. CDR3 length: 15 amino acids. The CDR3 here is CASSRASGTPYEQYF. DNA of the CDR3: TGTGCCAGTAGTAGGGCTAGCGGGACTCCCTACGAGCAGTACTTC. The complete variable domain, with remaining parts taken from reference TRBV19 and TRBJ2-7, reads DGGITQSPKYLFRKEGQNVTLSCEQNLNHDAMYWYRQDPGQGLRLIYYSQIVNDFQKGDIAEGYSVSREKKESFPLTVTSAQKNPTAFYLCASSRASGTPYEQYFGPGTRLTVT.

J is TRBJ1-5 and V is TRBV5-6, with a tentative D call TRBD1 (6 bases). The V end lost 3 bases, the J end lost 6 bases, and 13 bases lay between the germline ends. The CDR3 is 14 residues long. Germline V CDR1 and CDR2: SGHDT, YYEEEE. The CDR3 loop is CASSSLTGSQPQHF. The CDR3 nucleotides are TGTGCCAGCAGCTCCCTTACAGGGAGTCAGCCCCAGCATTTT.

The rearrangement links TRBV29-1 to TRBJ2-7; TRBD2 is a possible D gene (5 bases). V shed 4 bases and J shed 7 bases, with 11 bases lying between them. The CDR3 has 11 amino acids. Germline values: CDR1 SQVTM, CDR2 ANQGSEA. The CDR3 DNA sequence: TGCAGCGTTGGGGGAGTTCGGGAGCAGTACTTC. Its translation is CSVGGVREQYF.

The V call is TRBV5-6, the J call TRBJ2-7, with TRBD1 matching 8 bases. Germline CDR1 is SGHDT and CDR2 is YYEEEE. The junction had 7 bases not matched to a gene; V was cut back by 3 bases and J by 2 bases. The CDR3 has 15 amino acids. As DNA, the CDR3 is TGTGCCAGCAGCTCGAGACAGGGGATGACCTACGAGCAGTACTTC. Its translation is CASSSRQGMTYEQYF.

The gene calls are TRBV11-1 and TRBJ1-2; a weak D match, TRBD1 (5 bases). Trimming removed 4 bases from V and 6 bases from J, with 9 bases in between. Germline CDR1 is SGHAT and CDR2 is FQDESV (reference sequence). CDR3 size: 12 residues. This CDR3 is CASSSGHDGYTF. DNA for the CDR3: TGTGCCAGCAGCTCCGGACACGATGGCTACACCTTC.

This clone was found a few times. The chain couples TRBV9 to TRBJ1-3, with D unresolved. V was trimmed by 3 bases and J by 0 bases, leaving 13 bases between them. From germline, CDR1 is SGDLS and CDR2 YYNGEE. The CDR3 covers 16 residues. CDR3 nucleotides: TGTGCCAGCAGCGCGGGAGATCCGATCTCTGGAAACACCATATATTTT. Protein sequence: CASSAGDPISGNTIYF. The full variable domain, its missing parts supplied by reference TRBV9 and TRBJ1-3, is DSGVTQTPKHLITATGQRVTLRCSPRSGDLSVYWYQQSLDQGLQFLIQYYNGEERAKGNILERFSAQQFPDLHSELNLSSLELGDSALYFCASSAGDPISGNTIYFGEGSWLTVV.

V and J are TRBV5-6 and TRBJ2-5; possible D gene TRBD1, 7 bases. Germline values: CDR1 SGHDT, CDR2 YYEEEE. The CDR3 totals 14 residues. V gave up 3 bases and J gave up 5 bases, with 14 bases separating them. Here the CDR3 reads CASSSTGEVETQYF. CDR3 nucleotide sequence: TGTGCCAGCAGCTCTACAGGGGAGGTCGAGACCCAGTACTTC.

The chain is built from TRBV1 and TRBJ2-2; TRBD1 is the table's D call, not checked against the DNA. TRBV1 is described as a pseudogene. This CDR3 comprises 15 residues. Here the CDR3 DNA reads TGCACCAGCCCATCCGGGACAGGGGACACCGGGGAGCTGTTTTTT. Amino acids: CTSPSGTGDTGELFF.

The V and J genes are TRBV29-1 and TRBJ2-1; TRBD1 is a possible D gene (5 bases). Germline CDR1 is SQVTM and CDR2 is ANQGSEA. This CDR3 is 15 amino acids long. Deletions cut 6 bases from V and 10 bases from J, with 25 bases between. CDR3 amino acids: CSVPLDGKRGFEQFF. In DNA, the CDR3 is TGCAGCGTCCCCCTAGATGGAAAAAGGGGCTTCGAGCAGTTCTTC.

The chain has TRBV9 and TRBJ1-5; 7 bases are a match to TRBD1. Germline CDR1 reads SGDLS; CDR2 reads YYNGEE. The CDR3 length is 19 residues. V was clipped by 0 bases and J by 4 bases; unmatched bases: 16. The CDR3 here is CASSVVAGCGTARNQPQHF. Here the CDR3 DNA reads TGTGCCAGCAGCGTAGTAGCCGGTTGTGGGACAGCCCGGAATCAGCCCCAGCATTTT.

The V and J genes are TRBV19 and TRBJ1-5; a possible D gene is TRBD1 (5 bases). Germline loops: CDR1 LNHDA, CDR2 SQIVND (reference sequence). V was cut by 4 bases and J by 1 base, with 8 bases left in between. The CDR3 has 14 amino acids. CDR3: CASSTKGSNQPQHF. For the CDR3, the DNA is TGTGCCAGTAGTACCAAGGGGAGCAATCAGCCCCAGCATTTT.

The V and J genes are TRBV18 and TRBJ2-1, with TRBD2 matching 9 bases. J lost 3 bases, V lost 4 bases, and 10 bases had no gene match. The CDR3 is made up of 17 amino acids. Germline lookup yields CDR1 KGHSH and CDR2 LQKENI. In nucleotides, the CDR3 is TGTGCCAGCTCACTGGGACTAGCCGATGGGATCTACAATGAGCAGTTCTTC. Protein product: CASSLGLADGIYNEQFF.

The rearrangement joins TRBV9 to TRBJ1-2; D call uncertain. V was pared by 0 bases and J by 5 bases, with 11 bases between. Germline CDR1 and CDR2: SGDLS and YYNGEE. The CDR3 has 14 amino acids. CDR3 in DNA: TGTGCCAGCAGCGTAGCGTCAGGCCCATATGGCTACACCTTC. It specifies CASSVASGPYGYTF.

The chain joins TRBV10-3 to TRBJ2-2; TRBD2 agrees at 8 bases. The germline V gene has CDR1 ENHRY and CDR2 SYGVKD. The CDR3 loop spans 14 amino acids. V lost 6 bases and J lost 1; bases outside the gene matches: 1. The CDR3 loop reads CAISLAGNTGELFF. In nucleotides, the CDR3 is TGTGCCATCAGCCTAGCGGGGAACACCGGGGAGCTGTTTTTT.

The chain employs TRBV28 and TRBJ1-3; 7 nucleotides align to TRBD1. The germline CDR1 and CDR2 sequences are MDHEN and SYDVKM. Trimming took 4 bases from V and 0 from J; bases not matched to a gene: 9. This CDR3 is 17 amino acids long. The DNA for the CDR3 is TGTGCCAGCAGTTCCCCGCCGGGACAGAGCTCTGGAAACACCATATATTTT. Its translation is CASSSPPGQSSGNTIYF.

This clone showed up just a few times. CDR3 in DNA: TGTGCCAGCAGCCTTCCGACTAGCGGGGGGGCGGAGACCCAGTACTTC. Protein product: CASSLPTSGGAETQYF. The rearrangement joins TRBV11-3 to TRBJ2-5, with 14 bases matching TRBD2. J was trimmed by 5 bases and V by 5 bases; bases with no gene match: 7. CDR3 length: 16 amino acids. Looked up from germline, CDR1 is SGHNT and CDR2 is YENEEA.

This clone was seen more than once but under ten times. The chain has TRBV5-1 and TRBJ2-7; 9 bases agree with TRBD2. CDR3 size: 15 residues. Germline V gene lookup returns CDR1 SGHRS and CDR2 YFSETQ. V shed 4 bases, J shed 5 bases, and the junction held 10 bases outside the gene matches. CDR3 protein: CASSPRGAGGDEQYF. The CDR3 DNA reads TGCGCCAGCAGCCCCCGGGGAGCGGGGGGTGACGAGCAGTACTTC.

This clone is a singleton in its sample. The genes are TRBV7-6 and TRBJ2-7; 11 positions agree with TRBD1. V lost 1 base, J lost 2 bases, and 4 bases stayed unmatched. The CDR3 sequence is 16 residues long. CDR1 is SGHVS and CDR2 is FNYEAQ in the germline V gene. Written as DNA, the CDR3 is TGTGCCAGCAGCTTAGGGGGGGGACAGGGGGCCTACGAGCAGTACTTC. Its translation: CASSLGGGQGAYEQYF.

The chain uses TRBV7-2 and TRBJ2-1, with 7 positions matching TRBD2. The J segment lost 8 bases and the V segment lost 3 bases, leaving 7 bases of the junction unmatched. The CDR3 is 14 residues long. CDR1 and CDR2 (germline): SGHTA, FQGNSA. CDR3 residues: CASSLTGGLDEQFF. The CDR3 DNA reads as TGTGCCAGCAGCTTGACCGGGGGGTTGGATGAGCAGTTCTTC.

This clone was detected many times. The CDR3 DNA reads TGCGCCAGCAGCCAAGAGTCTAGCGGGAGGGAGACCCAGTACTTC. This gives the protein CASSQESSGRETQYF. This sequence joins TRBV4-1 and TRBJ2-5; TRBD2 agrees at 11 bases. V shed 0 bases, J shed 5 bases, and the junction held 2 bases outside the gene matches. The germline V gene has CDR1 MGHRA and CDR2 YSYEKL. The length of the CDR3 is 15 residues.

The chain combines TRBV6-5 with TRBJ1-2; tentatively, D is TRBD1 (5 bases). This CDR3 is built from 13 residues. V was cut by 6 bases and J by 1 base, with 9 bases left in between. The germline CDR1 and CDR2 sequences are MNHEY and SVGAGI. CDR3 sequence reads: CASRPTVNYGYTF. CDR3 bases: TGTGCCAGCAGGCCGACAGTTAACTATGGCTACACCTTC.

This clone was seen a few times. This chain uses TRBV4-2 with TRBJ2-3, with D tentatively TRBD2 (5 bases). V dropped 0 bases and J dropped 0 bases, with 13 bases sitting between them. The length of the CDR3 is 17 residues. Germline CDR1 LGHNA, CDR2 YNFKEQ. The CDR3 is CASSQDSSGTSTDTQYF. CDR3 sequence (DNA): TGTGCCAGCAGCCAAGATAGCAGCGGCACTAGCACAGATACGCAGTATTTT.

This clone was counted a single time. This chain connects TRBV29-1 to TRBJ1-1, with 10 bases matching TRBD1. This CDR3 is 13 amino acids long. V lost 3 bases and J lost 7; bases outside the gene matches: 5. In germline, CDR1 is SQVTM, CDR2 ANQGSEA. CDR3 nucleotide sequence: TGCAGCGTTGAGAGGACAGGGGGGATTGAAGCTTTCTTT. It is translated as CSVERTGGIEAFF. Filled out from reference TRBV29-1 and TRBJ1-1, the complete variable domain reads SAVISQKPSRDICQRGTSLTIQCQVDSQVTMMFWYRQQPGQSLTLIATANQGSEATYESGFVIDKFPISRPNLTFSTLTVSNMSPEDSSIYLCSVERTGGIEAFFGQGTRLTVV.

The chain uses TRBV4-2 and TRBJ1-1, with D maybe TRBD1 (5 bases). The CDR3 consists of 15 residues. Germline lookup yields CDR1 LGHNA and CDR2 YNFKEQ. Trimming cost V 4 bases and J 3 bases, with 15 bases left between them. This CDR3 is CASSREGGRDTEAFF. The CDR3 nucleotides read TGTGCCAGCAGCCGGGAAGGTGGCAGGGACACTGAAGCTTTCTTT.

CDR3 sequence reads: CASSQVVASSSTDTQYF. In DNA form, the CDR3 reads TGCGCCAGCAGCCAAGTGGTTGCTAGCTCAAGCACAGATACGCAGTATTTT. The chain carries TRBV4-1 and TRBJ2-3; a possible D gene is TRBD2 (5 bases). Germline V gene sequence: CDR1 MGHRA, CDR2 YSYEKL. The CDR3 spans 17 residues. With 1 base removed from V and 0 bases from J, the gap between germline ends came to 14 bases.

This clone was observed a few times. V is TRBV30 and J is TRBJ1-1, with TRBD1 identical over 8 bases. The ends lost 5 bases at V and 4 bases at J; junction bases unmatched: 6. Germline CDR1 GTSNPN, CDR2 SVGIG (reference sequence). There are 13 residues in the CDR3. The CDR3 is CAWGGQGRTEAFF. CDR3 nucleotide sequence: TGTGCCTGGGGAGGACAGGGCCGCACTGAAGCTTTCTTT.